Listed here are 2 T cell receptor beta chains from one sample, sequenced in a study of tumor-infiltrating lymphocytes in primary liver carcinoma. Using a constant-region primer together with ProtoScript II reverse transcriptase, TCR beta cDNA was made from roughly 540 ng of total RNA. For TCR beta, libraries were produced by three nested multiplex PCR rounds using slightly modified ARM-PCR. For approximately 10 cycles apiece, the opening two PCR rounds ran with TRBV1-TRBV30 forward primers and a C-beta reverse primer. TCRdb reprocessed the multiplex PCR reads via MiXCR and lists one record per CDR3 protein. The sample shows 70,000 to 85,000 distinct CDR3 sequences, 65% to 75% of them seen only once. From roughly 20-30 mg of unsorted bulk tissue, DNA and RNA were co-extracted together. Sample: liver tumor tissue from sampling region 4. Regarding subset: tumor region T4, right-lateral pole. Every receptor here comes from a woman aged 55-69 years with primary liver carcinoma and hepatitis B virus infection.

This clonotype was seen only once. One end of the junction varies from germline; a read error may be responsible. V and J are TRBV11-2 and TRBJ2-1; 7 nucleotides align to TRBD2. The length of the CDR3 is 13 residues. The germline gives CDR1 SGHAT, CDR2 FQNNGV. CDR3 region: CSSSLKGAGQQFF. Here the CDR3 DNA reads TGTTCCAGCAGCTTAAAGGGAGCGGGGCAGCAATTCTTC.

A word on this clonotype: Lacking the conserved final phenylalanine or tryptophan, this CDR3 likely reflects a read error. The J gene is TRBJ2-7, the V gene TRBV30; no definite D call. The CDR3 sequence is 13 residues long. From germline, CDR1 is GTSNPN and CDR2 SVGIG (reference sequence). This CDR3 is CAWRSGPSYEQYL. The CDR3 DNA is TGTGCCTGGAGGTCAGGTCCCTCCTACGAACAGTACCTC.